This T cell receptor beta chain was profiled in a study of blood T cell repertoires in COVID-19. Study overall: The samples span acute and convalescent COVID-19 from the United States, Italy and Spain. The cDNA or gDNA used as material had been derived from T cells, B-cell-depleted T cells, or PBMCs.

The V and J ends lost 4 bases and 4 bases, in that order; junction bases with no gene match: 12. This CDR3 contains 16 residues. CDR1 and CDR2 (germline): SGHVS, FQNEAQ. Original methodology: Scientists estimated how many nucleated cells there were by amplifying reference gene primers. This table comes from immunoSEQ multiplex PCR, and its TCRdb copy is limited to in-frame clones, with some not included. D and trimming were read from the DNA, whereas the V and J calls and clone size are those reported in that table. The sample records over 250,000 clones, less than 90% being singletons. The gene calls are TRBV7-8 and TRBJ2-5, with 7 bases aligning to TRBD1. Sequenced material: peripheral blood. This TCR came from a human donor in a cohort sampled during active COVID-19. As DNA, the CDR3 is TGTGCCAGCAGCTCCGGACAGGCTTTAGGGGGAGAGACCCAGTACTTC. Translated: CASSSGQALGGETQYF.